This T cell receptor beta chain stems from a study of blood T cell repertoires in COVID-19. In the study overall: The origin of the acute and convalescent COVID-19 samples was the United States, Italy and Spain.

In its sample, this clone was seen a few times. Measured with immunoSEQ multiplex PCR; TCRdb has only the in-frame clones, and not every one. The repertoire holds more than 250,000 clones, with roughly 90% as singletons. The length of the CDR3 is 17 residues. CDR1 is SGHRS and CDR2 is YFSETQ in the germline V gene. The ends lost 1 base at V and 0 bases at J; junction bases unmatched: 8. Study members were between about 18 and 95 years old and lived in some 22 US regions. Researchers sorted participants into cohorts using their self-reported clinical history. This chain joins TRBV5-1 and TRBJ2-3; 7 bases agree with TRBD2. Sample: PBMCs or T cells enriched from blood (not recorded which). The TCR originated in a woman aged 25-40 years who had recovered from COVID-19. The CDR3 sequence is CASSLLVAGLSTDTQYF. The CDR3 nucleotides are TGCGCCAGCAGCTTGCTGGTAGCGGGCCTAAGCACAGATACGCAGTATTTT.